The TCR beta chain described here comes from a study of T cell changes during pregnancy in multiple sclerosis. V lost 1 base, J lost 5 bases, and 7 bases stayed unmatched. CDR3 length: 15 residues. Germline assignment: CDR1 MNHEY and CDR2 SMNVEV (reference sequence). Sequencing used immunoSEQ multiplex PCR; TCRdb keeps in-frame clones, though not all of them. In the table there are just under 95,000 clones, approximately 92% of which are singletons. The specimen comprised peripheral blood, sampled in the first trimester of pregnancy. The chain carries TRBV27 and TRBJ2-7, with 8 bases fitting TRBD1. The source is a female donor with multiple sclerosis, enrolled in a pregnancy study. The CDR3 protein is CASSLYPGQGHEQYF. For the CDR3, the DNA is TGTGCCAGCAGTTTATATCCTGGACAGGGTCACGAGCAGTACTTC.